Below are 20 T cell receptor beta chains sequenced from a single sample in a study of Tregs in tolerant kidney transplant recipients (dated by TCRdb to the late 2010s). Libraries were built with the immunoSEQ multiplex PCR assay. Imported from immuneACCESS, the table was reduced by TCRdb to in-frame sequences with V and J called. These copies leave out some clones; in studies compared against another copy, an unresolved V gene accounts for under half, and the cause of the remainder is not known. This sample holds 45,000 or so clones; 89% were observed only once. Clones ranked in the top ten supply around 16% of the sample. Transplants used related donors with nonmyeloablative bone marrow transplantation; mixed chimerism was transient in the human trials. The source material was CD8+ T cells from blood (PBMCs), sampled 12 months after the transplant. The receptors shown here come from a human patient who received a combined kidney and bone marrow transplant. Some T cells may have been brought in with the graft after a transplant.

The chain has TRBV30 and TRBJ2-2, with 7 nucleotides matching TRBD1. V lost 3 bases, J lost 3 bases, and 4 bases stayed unmatched. CDR1 and CDR2 (germline): GTSNPN, SVGIG (reference sequence). The CDR3 has 14 amino acids. The CDR3 DNA sequence: TGTGCCTGGAGCGCCGGGACAGACACCGGGGAGCTGTTTTTT. This encodes CAWSAGTDTGELFF.

The V gene is TRBV18, the J gene TRBJ2-1, with 7 nucleotides matching TRBD2. Trimming cost V 3 bases and J 2 bases; bases outside gene matches: 13. The CDR3 spans 18 residues. In germline, CDR1 is KGHSH, CDR2 LQKENI. CDR3 in amino acids: CASSPLAGANLPYNEQFF. CDR3 in DNA: TGTGCCAGCTCACCCCTGGCGGGAGCCAACCTCCCCTACAATGAGCAGTTCTTC.

J is TRBJ1-4 and V is TRBV28; perhaps TRBD1 as D (6 bases). The CDR3 covers 18 residues. Trimming stripped 9 bases from V and 0 bases from J, with 23 bases between. Germline V gene data show CDR1 as MDHEN and CDR2 as SYDVKM. The CDR3 nucleotides read TGTGCCAGTTGGGGTATAAAGGACAGAGATGCAACTAATGAAAAACTGTTTTTT. Translating it yields CASWGIKDRDATNEKLFF.

The chain links TRBV4-2 to TRBJ2-3; TRBD2 is a possible D gene (6 bases). Trimming removed 4 bases at V and 0 bases at J, with 17 bases between. The V gene's germline CDR1 is LGHNA and CDR2 YNFKEQ. This CDR3 has 17 residues. Here the CDR3 reads CASSLYDSGASTDTQYF. DNA for the CDR3: TGTGCCAGCAGCCTCTACGATAGCGGAGCTAGCACAGATACGCAGTATTTT.

CDR3 in DNA: TGTGCCTGGAGTCGCGGCGGTCCGGGCGAGCAGTACTTC. Its translation is CAWSRGGPGEQYF. The chain links TRBV30 to TRBJ2-7; D unclear. The CDR3 consists of 13 residues. V was cut by 2 bases and J by 6 bases, with 14 bases left in between. The germline CDR1 and CDR2 sequences are GTSNPN and SVGIG (reference sequence).

This sequence joins TRBV27 and TRBJ2-7; D is unresolved. This CDR3 is built from 14 residues. The germline V and J ends were trimmed by 10 bases and 1 base, with 17 bases remaining between them. Germline V gene data show CDR1 as MNHEY and CDR2 as SMNVEV (reference sequence). The chain's CDR3 is CATKWAGVSYEQYF. The CDR3 bases are TGTGCCACAAAATGGGCAGGCGTTTCCTACGAGCAGTACTTC.

The chain employs TRBV11-3 and TRBJ2-7, with a weak D call TRBD2 (5 bases). From germline, CDR1 is SGHNT and CDR2 YENEEA. V lost 6 bases and J 3 bases, leaving 12 bases between the germline ends. The length of the CDR3 is 13 residues. CDR3 in DNA: TGTGCCAGCAGTTTCCCGGGGAGCTACGAGCAGTACTTC. As protein: CASSFPGSYEQYF.

J is TRBJ2-5 and V is TRBV5-6, with 12 bases fitting TRBD2. The germline gives CDR1 SGHDT, CDR2 YYEEEE. J was trimmed by 5 bases and V by 0 bases; bases with no gene match: 11. The CDR3 runs to 18 residues. CDR3 residues: CASSLAIRPSGRGETQYF. In DNA form, the CDR3 reads TGTGCCAGCAGCTTGGCCATAAGGCCTAGCGGGAGGGGGGAGACCCAGTACTTC. The variable domain in full, completed from reference TRBV5-6 and TRBJ2-5, reads DAGVTQSPTHLIKTRGQQVTLRCSPKSGHDTVSWYQQALGQGPQFIFQYYEEEERQRGNFPDRFSGHQFPNYSSELNVNALLLGDSALYLCASSLAIRPSGRGETQYFGPGTRLLVL.

The chain recombines TRBV19 with TRBJ2-3, with 8 bases identical to TRBD2. The V and J ends lost 3 bases and 3 bases, in that order; junction bases with no gene match: 8. In germline, CDR1 is LNHDA, CDR2 SQIVND (reference sequence). This CDR3 is built from 16 residues. The CDR3 protein is CASSIYSGVMTDTQYF. The CDR3, as DNA: TGTGCCAGTAGTATCTATAGCGGGGTAATGACAGATACGCAGTATTTT. The full variable domain, rest sourced from reference TRBV19 and TRBJ2-3, is DGGITQSPKYLFRKEGQNVTLSCEQNLNHDAMYWYRQDPGQGLRLIYYSQIVNDFQKGDIAEGYSVSREKKESFPLTVTSAQKNPTAFYLCASSIYSGVMTDTQYFGPGTRLTVL.

The chain employs TRBV16 and TRBJ1-2; 9 bases align to TRBD1. Trimming took 0 bases from V and 1 from J; bases not matched to a gene: 9. In germline, CDR1 is KGHSY, CDR2 FQNENV. This CDR3 has 18 residues. CDR3 sequence reads: CASSQSSRTGDINYGYTF. The CDR3 bases are TGTGCCAGCAGCCAATCTAGCAGGACAGGGGATATTAACTATGGCTACACCTTC.

J is TRBJ2-1 and V is TRBV16; TRBD1 might be the D (5 bases). V lost 1 base, J lost 8 bases, and 6 bases lay in between. This CDR3 region has 12 residues. Germline V CDR1 and CDR2: KGHSY, FQNENV. Written as DNA, the CDR3 is TGTGCCAGCAGCCAATGGGGCTATGAGCAGTTCTTC. It translates to CASSQWGYEQFF.

J is TRBJ2-1 and V is TRBV7-6; maybe TRBD2 (5 bases). The V and J ends lost 5 bases and 7 bases respectively, with 18 bases between them. The germline V gene encodes CDR1 SGHVS and CDR2 FNYEAQ. The CDR3 length is 15 residues. The DNA of the CDR3 is TGTGCCAGCAGCCCCCCTAGCAGTCTAAGGAATGAGCAGTTCTTC. This gives the protein CASSPPSSLRNEQFF.

This sequence joins TRBV19 and TRBJ1-1; D not certain. Germline V gene lookup returns CDR1 LNHDA and CDR2 SQIVND (reference sequence). CDR3 length: 13 amino acids. Trimming shortened V by 5 bases and J by 4 bases, and 11 bases separated the two germline ends. The CDR3 DNA sequence: TGTGCCAGTAGTGGGTGGGCGGGCACTGAAGCTTTCTTT. As protein: CASSGWAGTEAFF.

The V call is TRBV4-2, the J call TRBJ2-3; TRBD2 might be the D (6 bases). Germline V gene sequence: CDR1 LGHNA, CDR2 YNFKEQ. The V end was cut by 3 bases, the J end by 3 bases, with 13 bases between. This CDR3 region has 15 residues. This CDR3 is CASSQEGPRTDTQYF. CDR3 DNA sequence: TGTGCCAGCAGCCAGGAGGGGCCCCGTACAGATACGCAGTATTTT.

CDR3 amino acids: CASSPTRVPEAFF. In DNA, the CDR3 is TGCGCCAGCAGCCCAACGAGGGTACCTGAAGCTTTCTTT. The V and J genes are TRBV4-1 and TRBJ1-1, with D unresolved. There are 13 residues in the CDR3. The germline gives CDR1 MGHRA, CDR2 YSYEKL. The V and J ends lost 4 bases and 6 bases respectively, with 12 bases between them.

The rearrangement uses TRBV7-3 and TRBJ2-1, with 10 bases identical to TRBD2. V shed 5 bases and J 5 bases; nucleotides not matched to a gene: 6. The CDR3 is made up of 15 amino acids. Germline V CDR1 and CDR2: SGHTA, FQGTGA. CDR3 sequence: CASSPSGSPHNEQFF. CDR3 in DNA: TGTGCCAGCAGCCCTAGCGGGAGTCCCCACAATGAGCAGTTCTTC.

The chain employs TRBV4-2 and TRBJ2-1; no clear D gene. This CDR3 is 19 amino acids long. The V end was cut by 0 bases, the J end by 3 bases, with 21 bases between. Per germline, CDR1 LGHNA and CDR2 YNFKEQ. The CDR3 loop reads CASSQDRWHPKRIYNEQFF. The DNA of the CDR3 is TGTGCCAGCAGCCAAGACAGATGGCATCCAAAACGTATCTACAATGAGCAGTTCTTC.

This chain uses TRBV11-2 with TRBJ2-2, with a tentative D call TRBD2 (6 bases). CDR3 length: 16 residues. V was trimmed by 4 bases and J by 2 bases, leaving 14 bases between them. Germline V gene data show CDR1 as SGHAT and CDR2 as FQNNGV. The CDR3 nucleotides are TGTGCCAGCAGCTCCCCGGGACTGAGAAACACCGGGGAGCTGTTTTTT. It encodes CASSSPGLRNTGELFF.

This sequence joins TRBV7-9 and TRBJ2-5; 7 bases align to TRBD1. Germline CDR1 and CDR2: SEHNR and FQNEAQ (reference sequence). Trimming took 5 bases from V and 5 from J; bases not matched to a gene: 14. This CDR3 spans 16 amino acids. CDR3 protein: CASSPGSDRRYETQYF. In DNA form, the CDR3 reads TGTGCCAGCAGCCCAGGATCGGACAGGCGGTATGAGACCCAGTACTTC.

The V and J genes are TRBV15 and TRBJ2-7, with TRBD1 as a possible D gene (5 bases). V shed 3 bases and J shed 4 bases, with 10 bases lying between them. The germline V gene encodes CDR1 LNHNV and CDR2 YYDKDF (reference sequence). There are 13 residues in the CDR3. CDR3 DNA sequence: TGTGCCACCAGCAGTGGACAATCTTACGAGCAGTACTTC. Encoded protein: CATSSGQSYEQYF.